The sequence of this T cell receptor (beta chain) was determined in a study of blood T cell repertoires in COVID-19. Whole-study context: Some COVID-19 samples were acute and others convalescent; all came from the United States, Italy and Spain. PBMCs, B-cell-depleted T cells, or T cells were the source of the cDNA or gDNA that made up the material.

The CDR3 runs 12 residues. V gave up 7 bases and J gave up 4 bases, with 13 bases separating them. Germline values: CDR1 GTSNPN, CDR2 SVGIG (reference sequence). In the original workflow: It was from reference gene primer amplification that nucleated cell counts were estimated. Some clones are missing from TCRdb's copy, which holds only in-frame ones; the method was immunoSEQ multiplex PCR. V and J calls and clone size follow that table, whereas D and trimming were derived from the DNA. The repertoire holds approximately 200,000 clones, with nearly 90% as singletons. The sequenced sample was PBMCs or T cells enriched from blood (not recorded which). V gene TRBV30 combines with J gene TRBJ1-2; D possibly corresponds to TRBD1 (5 bases). This clonotype originated in a man aged 30-40 years who had recovered from COVID-19. The CDR3 DNA is TGTGCCTTGGACCGGGGGTTCTATGGCTACACCTTC. This translates into CALDRGFYGYTF.